This T cell receptor beta chain was identified during a study of cytomegalovirus exposure and HLA in healthy donors. It was with 60 Vbeta and 13 Jbeta primers that the PCR ran. This table comes from immunoSEQ multiplex PCR, and its TCRdb copy is limited to in-frame clones, with some not included. The sample yields 85,000 to 100,000 clones, more than 60% seen once. The sequencing sample was made of PBMCs. The origin of this receptor is a man aged 50-60 years in good health and CMV-seropositive.

The CDR3 spells CASSFRDPQRAEAFF. The CDR3, as DNA: TGTGCCAGCAGCTTCCGGGATCCTCAAAGGGCTGAAGCTTTCTTT. The chain uses TRBV5-6 and TRBJ1-1; D unresolved. V lost 2 bases, J lost 6 bases, and 17 bases lay in between. The length of the CDR3 is 15 residues. Germline CDR1 reads SGHDT; CDR2 reads YYEEEE.